Listed below are T cell receptor beta chains from one sample, sequenced in a study of T cell changes during pregnancy in multiple sclerosis. Libraries were prepared by immunoSEQ multiplex PCR; TCRdb keeps only in-frame clonotypes and omits some of them. The repertoire consists of approximately 65,000 clones, with approximately 92% occurring once and the leading ten covering approximately 2.8%. Sample: CD8+ T cells from peripheral blood mononuclear cells, taken in the third trimester of pregnancy. Source of these receptors: a female donor in good health, enrolled as a control in a pregnancy study. CDR3s include the opening cysteine and the closing phenylalanine or tryptophan. Each record gives: clone size, D gene, J gene, V gene, CDR3 DNA, CDR3 protein. A D gene is named only where the DNA matches it firmly. Expanded clones are given a class, and other clones once, few, many or no size at all.

once | - | TRBJ2-3 | TRBV19 | TGTGCCAGTAGTATGAGCAGGTCTGGCGCAGATACGCAGTATTTT | CASSMSRSGADTQYF
- | - | TRBJ2-7 | TRBV27 | TGTGCCAGCAGTCCCCGTAGTCGCGAGCAGTACTTC | CASSPRSREQYF
- | TRBD2 | TRBJ2-3 | TRBV9 | TGTGCCAGCAGCGTAGGTAACGGGGGGGCACCAGATACGCAGTATTTT | CASSVGNGGAPDTQYF
- | - | TRBJ2-7 | TRBV9 | TGTGCCAGCAGCGTAGGCTCCAGCTCCTACGAGCAGTACTTC | CASSVGSSSYEQYF
- | - | TRBJ2-2 | TRBV6-1 | TGTGCCAGCAGTGCCACAGGGTTCACCGGGGAGCTGTTTTTT | CASSATGFTGELFF
- | - | TRBJ1-1 | TRBV7-9 | TGTGCCAGCAGCCAAGGGGAGGGGGCTTTCTTT | CASSQGEGAFF
- | TRBD1 | TRBJ1-1 | TRBV7-2 | TGTGCCAGCAGCTCCACAGGGGGCGCGTACACTGAAGCTTTCTTT | CASSSTGGAYTEAFF
- | - | TRBJ2-5 | TRBV14 | TGTGCCAGCAGCCAAGAATCCAGGGATAATATGAAGACCCAGTACTTC | CASSQESRDNMKTQYF
- | TRBD1 | TRBJ1-2 | TRBV30 | TGTGCCTGGAGTGGGGACAGTTTGGCTAACTATGGCTACACCTTC | CAWSGDSLANYGYTF
few | - | TRBJ1-4 | TRBV6-4 | TGTGCCAGCAAGTCAGGTAGTCTGTTTTTT | CASKSGSLFF
- | - | TRBJ1-2 | TRBV7-9 | TGTGCCAGCAGCTTAACGGTCACAGGCCACGGGAACTATGGCTACACCTTC | CASSLTVTGHGNYGYTF
- | - | TRBJ2-1 | TRBV4-2 | TGTGCCAGCAGCCAAGGACAGAGGAGCTCCTACAATGAGCAGTTCTTC | CASSQGQRSSYNEQFF
- | - | TRBJ1-1 | TRBV9 | TGTGCCAGCAGCGTGGGGGGGGAAACTGAAGCTTTCTTT | CASSVGGETEAFF
- | TRBD1 | TRBJ2-3 | TRBV7-8 | TGTGCCAGCAGCCCCTACAGGGGATCTAGCACAGATACGCAGTATTTT | CASSPYRGSSTDTQYF
- | - | TRBJ1-3 | TRBV9 | TGTGCCAGCAGCGCAACCGGGAGCTCTGGAAACACCATATATTTT | CASSATGSSGNTIYF
- | - | TRBJ2-3 | TRBV6-5 | TGTGCCAGCAGTAAGGTGGCAGGTAACACAGATACGCAGTATTTT | CASSKVAGNTDTQYF
- | TRBD1 | TRBJ2-3 | TRBV7-8 | TGTGCCAGCAGCTTAGGTCCGGTAGGACAGGGGGCGGATACGCAGTATTTT | CASSLGPVGQGADTQYF
- | TRBD1 | TRBJ1-6 | TRBV4-3 | TGCGCCAGCAGCCAAGTTGTGGGGACAGGGGCCGGTAGGAATTCACCCCTCCACTTT | CASSQVVGTGAGRNSPLHF
- | - | TRBJ1-2 | TRBV27 | TGTGCCAGCAGGCGGACAGTTTTAGGTAGGGGCTATGGCTACACCTTC | CASRRTVLGRGYGYTF
- | - | TRBJ2-7 | TRBV23-1 | TGCGCCAGCAGTCAAAGGGGGTACTCCTACGAGCAGTACTTC | CASSQRGYSYEQYF
- | - | TRBJ1-5 | TRBV11-3 | TGTGCCAGCAGCTTGAGGGGCAATCAGCCCCAGCATTTT | CASSLRGNQPQHF
- | - | TRBJ1-3 | TRBV4-3 | TGCGCCAGCAGCCAAGATCATGGAGACCCTGGAAACACCATATATTTT | CASSQDHGDPGNTIYF
once | TRBD1 | TRBJ1-6 | TRBV4-1 | TGCGCCAGCAGCCAACGGGACAGCTATAATTCACCCCTCCACTTT | CASSQRDSYNSPLHF
- | - | TRBJ1-3 | TRBV29-1 | TGCAGCGTTGAATCGGGTCACGGAAACACCATATATTTT | CSVESGHGNTIYF
- | TRBD2 | TRBJ2-7 | TRBV5-6 | TGTGCCAGCAGCTTGGACGGTAGCGGGGGCCGTCGCTACGAGCAGTACTTC | CASSLDGSGGRRYEQYF
- | TRBD1 | TRBJ2-1 | TRBV6-5 | TGTGCCAGCAGTACCGGGACAGGGCCGTCCGAGCAGTTCTTC | CASSTGTGPSEQFF
- | TRBD2 | TRBJ2-1 | TRBV27 | TGTGCCAGCACTAGCGGGGGGGCCTACAATGAGCAGTTCTTC | CASTSGGAYNEQFF
- | - | TRBJ1-1 | TRBV7-9 | TGTGCCAGCAGCTACTTCCAGGGGAATACTGAAGCTTTCTTT | CASSYFQGNTEAFF
- | - | TRBJ1-1 | TRBV9 | TGTGCCAGCAGCGTAGCTATAACCTCAGGGAACACTGAAGCTTTCTTT | CASSVAITSGNTEAFF
- | TRBD1 | TRBJ1-2 | TRBV9 | TGTGCCAGCAGTCGTGAGGGGACAGGGGATCGCTATGGCTACACCTTC | CASSREGTGDRYGYTF
- | TRBD2 | TRBJ2-3 | TRBV6-4 | TGTGCCAGCAGTGGGACTAGCGGGGGGGATACGCAGTATTTT | CASSGTSGGDTQYF
- | - | TRBJ1-5 | TRBV7-8 | TGTGCCACCGCCCCCTTTGGGAGGAGCAATCAGCCCCAGCATTTT | CATAPFGRSNQPQHF
- | TRBD1 | TRBJ2-6 | TRBV15 | TGTGCCACCAGCAGCCCCCCCGGGACAGGGTACTCTGGGGCCAACGTCCTGACTTTC | CATSSPPGTGYSGANVLTF
- | - | TRBJ2-3 | TRBV2 | TGTGCCAGCAGTGATGCGGGGTTAGATACGCAGTATTTT | CASSDAGLDTQYF
- | TRBD2 | TRBJ2-5 | TRBV30 | TGTGCCTGGAGCGTACCATGGAGGATAGCGGGGCGCCAAGAGACCCAGTACTTC | CAWSVPWRIAGRQETQYF
- | TRBD1 | TRBJ1-3 | TRBV7-9 | TGTGCCAGCAGCTTGACAGGGTTGGGATCTGGAAACACCATATATTTT | CASSLTGLGSGNTIYF
- | TRBD1 | TRBJ1-5 | TRBV6-5 | TGTGCCAGCCGATCAGGGGGCGAGATCAATCAGCCCCAGCATTTT | CASRSGGEINQPQHF
once | TRBD2 | TRBJ2-6 | TRBV7-9 | TGTGCCAGCAGCTCAAGACTAGCGGGTCGCCTGGGGGGGGCCAACGTCCTGACTTTC | CASSSRLAGRLGGANVLTF
- | - | TRBJ2-1 | TRBV5-4 | TGTGCCAGCAGTCCCCGGACTCACACGGAGCAGTTCTTC | CASSPRTHTEQFF
- | - | TRBJ1-4 | TRBV7-9 | TGTGCCAGCAGCTTAGCGTCAAATGAAAAACTGTTTTTT | CASSLASNEKLFF
- | TRBD1 | TRBJ1-2 | TRBV6-5 | TGTGCCAGCAGTTACTACAGGGGCCACAAGGATGGCTACACCTTC | CASSYYRGHKDGYTF
- | - | TRBJ1-1 | TRBV19 | TGTGCCAGTAGGGACAGCTGGAACACTGAAGCTTTCTTT | CASRDSWNTEAFF
- | - | TRBJ1-5 | TRBV19 | TGTGCCAGTAGCGTGGCAGGCAATCAGCCCCAGCATTTT | CASSVAGNQPQHF
- | - | TRBJ2-1 | TRBV4-3 | TGCGCCAGCAGTCGCCGTATGGGGGGGCGAGTCAATGAGCAGTTCTTC | CASSRRMGGRVNEQFF
- | TRBD1 | TRBJ1-2 | TRBV5-6 | TGTGCCAGCAGCTCAACAGGGGGAGTCTATGGCTACACCTTC | CASSSTGGVYGYTF
- | - | TRBJ2-5 | TRBV6-5 | TGTGCCAGCAGTTCCCAGGGGTTTTTTGGGGAGACCCAGTACTTC | CASSSQGFFGETQYF
- | - | TRBJ1-1 | TRBV2 | TGTGCCAGCAGCTATTCGGGTCCGAACACTGAAGCTTTCTTT | CASSYSGPNTEAFF